Sequencing of this T cell receptor beta chain was carried out in a study of T cell responses to AZD1222 COVID-19 vaccine. The study, taken as a whole, reports: Females made up more of the donors, who were largely white British, and clonal diversity may have come out too low. Without day 14 samples, only post-peak T cell repertoires were studied. Reports say nearly half of spike-specific TCRs go after unmutated variant regions. CD4 TCRs associated with vaccination spanned spike, dominating at 160-218 and 743-854.

As concerns this clone: Its antigen is not identified.

Germline V gene data show CDR1 as MDHEN and CDR2 as SYDVKM. Trimming pared 1 base from V and 7 bases from J, leaving 11 bases between. The CDR3 is 14 residues long. TCRdb keeps only in-frame clones here, not all; method: immunoSEQ multiplex PCR. The sample holds about 110,000 clones, approximately 87% seen once. The TCR originated in an adult in good health. V is TRBV28 and J is TRBJ1-5; no clear D gene. The specimen comprised peripheral blood, sampled on day 0 of AZD1222 vaccination. CDR3 nucleotides: TGTGCCAGCAGTTTATCATCAGGTTCGCAGCCCCAGCATTTT. Amino acids: CASSLSSGSQPQHF.